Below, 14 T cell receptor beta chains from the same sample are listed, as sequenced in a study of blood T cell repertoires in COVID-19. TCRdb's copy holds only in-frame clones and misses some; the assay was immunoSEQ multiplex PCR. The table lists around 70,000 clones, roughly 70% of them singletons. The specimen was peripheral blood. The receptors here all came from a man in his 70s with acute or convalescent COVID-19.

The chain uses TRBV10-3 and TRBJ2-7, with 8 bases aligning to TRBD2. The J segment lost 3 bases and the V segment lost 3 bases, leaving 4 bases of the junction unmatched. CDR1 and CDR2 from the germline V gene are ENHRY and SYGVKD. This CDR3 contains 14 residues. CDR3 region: CAISDGRGVYEQYF. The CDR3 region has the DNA TGTGCCATCAGTGACGGGAGGGGGGTCTACGAGCAGTACTTC.

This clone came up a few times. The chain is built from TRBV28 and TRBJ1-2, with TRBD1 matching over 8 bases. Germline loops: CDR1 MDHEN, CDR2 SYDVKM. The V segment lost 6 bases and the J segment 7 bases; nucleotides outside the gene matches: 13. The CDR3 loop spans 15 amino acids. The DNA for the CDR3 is TGTGCCAGCAGCCGATTAGGGGCGGACAGGGCTGGCTACACCTTC. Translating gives CASSRLGADRAGYTF.

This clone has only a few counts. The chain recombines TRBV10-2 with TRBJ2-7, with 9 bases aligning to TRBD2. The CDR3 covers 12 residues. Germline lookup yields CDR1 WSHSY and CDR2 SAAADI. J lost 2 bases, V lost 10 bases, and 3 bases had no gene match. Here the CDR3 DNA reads TGCGCCACGGCGGGGGGGACCTACGAGCAGTACTTC. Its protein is CATAGGTYEQYF.

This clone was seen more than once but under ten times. The DNA of the CDR3 is TGTGCCAGCAGCTTGGTGGGCCTTAGCAATCAGCCCCAGCATTTT. It encodes CASSLVGLSNQPQHF. The chain recombines TRBV5-8 with TRBJ1-5; D gene ambiguous. CDR1 is SGHTS and CDR2 is YDEGEE in the germline V gene. The germline V and J ends were trimmed by 0 bases and 0 bases, with 7 bases remaining between them. The CDR3 loop spans 15 amino acids.

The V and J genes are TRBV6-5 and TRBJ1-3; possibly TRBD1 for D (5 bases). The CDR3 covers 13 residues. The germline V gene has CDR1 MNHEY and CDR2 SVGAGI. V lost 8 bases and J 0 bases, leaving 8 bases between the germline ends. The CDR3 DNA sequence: TGTGCCAGCCAGACAGCCTCTGGAAACACCATATATTTT. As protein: CASQTASGNTIYF.

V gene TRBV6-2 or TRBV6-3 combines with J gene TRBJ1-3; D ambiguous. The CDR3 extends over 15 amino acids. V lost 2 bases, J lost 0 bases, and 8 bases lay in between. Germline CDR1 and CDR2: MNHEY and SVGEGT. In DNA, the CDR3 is TGTGCCAGCAGTTACCGGGAGGCCTCTGGAAACACCATATATTTT. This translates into CASSYREASGNTIYF.

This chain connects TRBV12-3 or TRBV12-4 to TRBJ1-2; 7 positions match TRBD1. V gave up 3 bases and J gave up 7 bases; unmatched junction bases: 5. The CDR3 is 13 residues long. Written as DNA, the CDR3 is TGTGCCAGCAGTTTCGACAGGGCTTCTGGCTACACCTTC. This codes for CASSFDRASGYTF.

The CDR3 DNA follows: TGTGCCAGCAGTCCAGGAGGGTATGGCTACACCTTC. Encoded protein: CASSPGGYGYTF. The chain links TRBV12-3 or TRBV12-4 to TRBJ1-2; unclear D gene. The CDR3 is 12 amino acids. Deletions cut 5 bases from V and 5 bases from J, with 9 bases between.

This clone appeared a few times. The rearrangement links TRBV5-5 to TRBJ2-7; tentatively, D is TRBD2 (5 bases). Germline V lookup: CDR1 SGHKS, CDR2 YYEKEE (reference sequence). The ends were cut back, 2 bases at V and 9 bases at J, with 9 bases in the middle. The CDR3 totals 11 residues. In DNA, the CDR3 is TGTGCCAGCAGCTTTAGCGTCGGGCAGTACTTC. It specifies CASSFSVGQYF. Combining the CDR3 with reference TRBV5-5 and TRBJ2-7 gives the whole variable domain DAGVTQSPTHLIKTRGQQVTLRCSPISGHKSVSWYQQVLGQGPQFIFQYYEKEERGRGNFPDRFSARQFPNYSSELNVNALLLGDSALYLCASSFSVGQYFGPGTRLTVT.

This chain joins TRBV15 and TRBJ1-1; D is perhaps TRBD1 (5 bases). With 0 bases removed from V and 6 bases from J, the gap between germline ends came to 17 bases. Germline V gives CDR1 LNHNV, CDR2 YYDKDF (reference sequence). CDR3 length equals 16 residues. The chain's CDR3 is CATSRERLRGGAEAFF. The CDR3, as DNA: TGTGCCACCAGCAGAGAACGTTTAAGGGGAGGGGCTGAAGCTTTCTTT.

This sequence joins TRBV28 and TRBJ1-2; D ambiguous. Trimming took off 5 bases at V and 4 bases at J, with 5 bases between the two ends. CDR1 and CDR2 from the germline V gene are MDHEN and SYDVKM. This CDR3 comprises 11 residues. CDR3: CASSTTYGYTF. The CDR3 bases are TGTGCCAGCAGTACAACCTATGGCTACACCTTC.

The chain's CDR3 is CASSRSNVYEQYF. CDR3 in DNA: TGTGCCAGTTCCAGGTCGAATGTATACGAGCAGTACTTC. The genes are TRBV19 and TRBJ2-7; D remains unclear. The CDR3 sequence is 13 residues long. V lost 8 bases to trimming and J lost 4 bases, with 15 bases between them. Germline CDR1 is LNHDA and CDR2 is SQIVND (reference sequence).

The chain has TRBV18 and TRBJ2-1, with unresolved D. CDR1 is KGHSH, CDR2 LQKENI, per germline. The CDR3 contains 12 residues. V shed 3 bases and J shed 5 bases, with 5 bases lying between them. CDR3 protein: CASSPQNNEQFF. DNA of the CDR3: TGTGCCAGCTCACCTCAGAACAATGAGCAGTTCTTC.

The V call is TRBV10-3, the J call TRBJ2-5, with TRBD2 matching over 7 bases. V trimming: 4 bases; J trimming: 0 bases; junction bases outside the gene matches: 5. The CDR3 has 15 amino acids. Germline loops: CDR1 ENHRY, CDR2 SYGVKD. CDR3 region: CAISVTSAYQETQYF. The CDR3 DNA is TGTGCCATCAGTGTTACTAGCGCATACCAAGAGACCCAGTACTTC.